This TCR beta chain was recovered during a study of blood T cell repertoires in COVID-19. Study overall: The United States, Italy and Spain were the sources of the acute and convalescent COVID-19 samples. PBMCs, B-cell-depleted T cells, or T cells were the source of the cDNA or gDNA that made up the material.

This clone was seen a handful of times. Per the germline V gene, CDR1 is SGHTA and CDR2 is FQGNSA. The V end was cut by 2 bases, the J end by 6 bases, with 10 bases between. This CDR3 contains 14 residues. Per the authors' pipeline: Nucleated cell counts were estimated from reference gene primer amplification. The method was immunoSEQ multiplex PCR; TCRdb's version includes in-frame clones alone and lacks a portion of them. V and J calls and clone size are copied from that table; D and trimming were computed from the DNA. The table has a few hundred thousand clones, around 87% seen once. The rearrangement uses TRBV7-2 and TRBJ1-4; D possibly corresponds to TRBD1 (5 bases). This clonotype was obtained from a woman aged 45-59 years who had recovered from COVID-19. Sequenced: peripheral blood. CDR3 DNA sequence: TGTGCCAGCAGCTTACGCGGGACCTATGAAAAACTGTTTTTT. Translating gives CASSLRGTYEKLFF.